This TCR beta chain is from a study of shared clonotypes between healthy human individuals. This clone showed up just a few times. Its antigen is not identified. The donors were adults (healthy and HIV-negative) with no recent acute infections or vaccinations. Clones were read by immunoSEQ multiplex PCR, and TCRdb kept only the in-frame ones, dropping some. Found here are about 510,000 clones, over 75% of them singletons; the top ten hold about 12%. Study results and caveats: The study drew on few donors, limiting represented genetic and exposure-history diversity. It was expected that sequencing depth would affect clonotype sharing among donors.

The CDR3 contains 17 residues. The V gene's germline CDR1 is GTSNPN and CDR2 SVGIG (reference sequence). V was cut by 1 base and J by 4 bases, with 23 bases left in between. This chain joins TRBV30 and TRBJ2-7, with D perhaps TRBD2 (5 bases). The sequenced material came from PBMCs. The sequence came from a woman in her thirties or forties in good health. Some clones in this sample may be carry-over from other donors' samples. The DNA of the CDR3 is TGTGCCTGGAGTGCGGGCGGGTTCGATGACCAAAATTACGAGCAGTACTTC. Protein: CAWSAGGFDDQNYEQYF.